This T cell receptor beta chain was profiled in a study of blood T cell repertoires in COVID-19. The repertoire was sequenced with immunoSEQ multiplex PCR; TCRdb's copy has only in-frame clones and lacks some. The sample records fewer than 250,000 clones, 65% to 85% being singletons. V shed 4 bases and J 5 bases; nucleotides not matched to a gene: 14. The CDR3 consists of 18 residues. CDR1 and CDR2 from the germline V gene are SGHNT and YYREEE (reference sequence). V usage is TRBV5-4 and J usage is TRBJ2-2; 10 positions agree with TRBD2. The sample comprised peripheral blood. This clonotype was obtained from a woman in her forties or fifties with acute or convalescent COVID-19. The chain's CDR3 is CASSPNPSGRERTGELFF. Written as DNA, the CDR3 is TGTGCCAGCAGCCCTAACCCTAGCGGGAGAGAGAGGACCGGGGAGCTGTTTTTT.